These T cell receptor beta chains were read from a single sample in a study of blood T cell repertoires in COVID-19. Generated by immunoSEQ multiplex PCR, the TCRdb table keeps only in-frame clones and is missing some. The data hold 300,000 to 400,000 clones, with more than 70% observed a single time. Material: peripheral blood. The receptors come from a woman aged 25 to 39 with COVID-19, enrolled during active disease. Each CDR3 is given with its conserved first and last residue. D genes are given only for firm matches. A row's size may be missing; if present it is once, few, many or a size class.

v_call	j_call	cdr3_length	d_call	clone_size	cdr3_aa	cdr3_nt
TRBV6-5	TRBJ2-7	15	.	.	CASSYSLRGPHEQYF	TGTGCCAGCAGTTACTCCCTGCGGGGGCCCCACGAGCAGTACTTC
TRBV18	TRBJ1-2	14	TRBD1	.	CASSFGQANYGYTF	TGTGCCAGCTCATTCGGACAGGCGAACTATGGCTACACCTTC
TRBV2	TRBJ1-4	14	.	few	CASNTGPLNEKLFF	TGTGCCAGCAACACAGGGCCCCTTAATGAAAAACTGTTTTTT
TRBV11-1	TRBJ1-2	13	TRBD1	.	CASSPGQSYGYTF	TGTGCCAGCAGCCCGGGACAGAGCTATGGCTACACCTTC
TRBV29-1	TRBJ1-2	13	.	.	CSVEDRALYGYTF	TGCAGCGTTGAAGACAGGGCCCTCTATGGCTACACCTTC
TRBV2	TRBJ2-7	14	TRBD2	.	CASRVLTSGGEQYF	TGTGCCAGCAGAGTTCTTACTAGCGGGGGCGAGCAGTACTTC
TRBV12-3/TRBV12-4	TRBJ2-5	13	.	.	CASTLTDQETQYF	TGTGCCAGCACCCTGACAGACCAAGAGACCCAGTACTTC
TRBV5-4	TRBJ1-5	13	.	few	CASSFDSNQPQHF	TGTGCCAGCAGCTTCGATAGTAATCAGCCCCAGCATTTT
TRBV3-1/TRBV3-2	TRBJ1-6	15	.	.	CASSLTNGPNSPLHF	TGTGCCAGCAGTTTAACAAATGGGCCCAATTCACCCCTCCACTTT
TRBV7-8	TRBJ2-1	19	TRBD1	.	CASSLKSQGARWNYNEQFF	TGTGCCAGCAGCTTAAAAAGTCAGGGGGCTCGGTGGAACTACAATGAGCAGTTCTTC
TRBV9	TRBJ1-3	15	TRBD1	.	CASSAGGISGNTIYF	TGTGCCAGCAGCGCAGGGGGAATCTCTGGAAACACCATATATTTT
TRBV13	TRBJ1-3	15	.	once	CASSLGRFSGNTIYF	TGTGCCAGCAGCTTAGGCAGGTTCTCTGGAAACACCATATATTTT
TRBV29-1	TRBJ1-1	12	.	.	CSAIGTRTEAFF	TGCAGCGCCATCGGTACCCGCACTGAAGCTTTCTTT
TRBV6-1	TRBJ1-2	16	.	.	CASSVFSGGDNYGYTF	TGTGCCAGCAGTGTGTTTTCGGGAGGCGATAACTATGGCTACACCTTC
TRBV7-2	TRBJ1-3	15	TRBD1	.	CASSYRGLSGNTIYF	TGTGCCAGCAGCTACAGGGGACTCTCTGGAAACACCATATATTTT
TRBV11-2	TRBJ1-2	13	.	.	CASSSTGNYGYTF	TGTGCCAGCAGTTCTACAGGGAACTATGGCTACACCTTC
TRBV9	TRBJ2-2	15	TRBD2	once	CASSGSGANTGELFF	TGTGCCAGCAGCGGAAGCGGGGCAAACACCGGGGAGCTGTTTTTT
TRBV5-5	TRBJ1-2	14	TRBD1	.	CASSLGQGVFGYTF	TGTGCCAGCAGCTTGGGACAGGGGGTATTTGGCTACACCTTC
TRBV6-5	TRBJ2-1	15	TRBD1	.	CASRGWGQGVHEQFF	TGTGCCAGCAGAGGCTGGGGACAGGGGGTGCATGAGCAGTTCTTC
TRBV12-3/TRBV12-4	TRBJ1-2	13	TRBD1	.	CASSMTGLLGYTF	TGTGCCAGCAGTATGACAGGGTTGTTAGGCTACACCTTC
TRBV24-1	TRBJ1-2	14	.	once	CATSDSGTVDGYTF	TGTGCCACCAGTGATTCGGGAACGGTCGATGGCTACACCTTC
TRBV27	TRBJ2-1	15	TRBD2	few	CASSFRAGNYNEQFF	TGTGCCAGCAGTTTTCGAGCGGGGAATTACAATGAGCAGTTCTTC
TRBV6-5	TRBJ2-5	15	.	once	CASRRTRGDQETQYF	TGTGCCAGCAGGCGAACCAGGGGCGACCAAGAGACCCAGTACTTC
TRBV11-3	TRBJ2-1	14	.	few	CASSAGRSYNEQFF	TGTGCCAGCAGCGCAGGCCGTTCCTACAATGAGCAGTTCTTC
TRBV10-1	TRBJ2-5	14	TRBD2	.	CASSEGTSVETQYF	TGCGCCAGCAGTGAGGGGACTAGCGTAGAGACCCAGTACTTC
TRBV7-2	TRBJ1-2	13	TRBD1	.	CASSFRQGNGYTF	TGTGCCAGCAGCTTCAGACAGGGGAATGGCTACACCTTC
TRBV5-1	TRBJ2-7	14	.	.	CASSFRVGAYEQYF	TGCGCCAGCAGCTTCAGGGTAGGCGCCTACGAGCAGTACTTC
TRBV5-1	TRBJ2-3	16	TRBD1	.	CASSLQGAASTDTQYF	TGCGCCAGCAGCCTACAGGGGGCAGCTAGCACAGATACGCAGTATTTT
TRBV11-2	TRBJ2-3	17	.	.	CASSLGASVLVTDTQYF	TGTGCCAGCAGCTTAGGGGCCAGTGTCTTGGTAACAGATACGCAGTATTTT
TRBV13	TRBJ1-4	12	.	.	CASTQGGEKLFF	TGTGCCAGCACGCAGGGAGGTGAAAAACTGTTTTTT
TRBV5-5	TRBJ1-4	14	TRBD1	.	CASTRDSGSEKLFF	TGTGCCAGCACCCGGGACAGTGGGTCGGAAAAACTGTTTTTT
TRBV27	TRBJ2-5	14	TRBD1	.	CASSINRGLETQYF	TGTGCCAGCAGCATAAACAGGGGGTTGGAGACCCAGTACTTC
TRBV6-5	TRBJ1-6	16	.	.	CASSYRGLSYNSPLHF	TGTGCCAGCAGTTACAGAGGGTTATCCTATAATTCACCCCTCCACTTT
TRBV4-1	TRBJ2-2	15	TRBD1	.	CASSSSDRRTGELFF	TGCGCCAGCAGCTCATCGGACAGGAGGACCGGGGAGCTGTTTTTT
TRBV12-3/TRBV12-4	TRBJ1-2	13	.	.	CASSLTRDYGYTF	TGTGCCAGCAGTTTAACCAGGGACTATGGCTACACCTTC
TRBV6-5	TRBJ1-3	15	.	.	CASSTDSGSGNTIYF	TGTGCCAGCAGCACTGACAGTGGCTCTGGAAACACCATATATTTT
TRBV7-9	TRBJ2-1	15	.	.	CASRALGQTDNEQFF	TGTGCCAGCAGAGCTTTGGGGCAGACTGACAATGAGCAGTTCTTC
TRBV7-9	TRBJ1-4	14	.	once	CASSRQEHNEKLFF	TGTGCCAGCAGCAGACAGGAGCATAATGAAAAACTGTTTTTT
TRBV6-1	TRBJ1-3	17	.	.	CASSEIVGVGLPNTIYF	TGTGCCAGCAGTGAAATAGTTGGAGTTGGCCTCCCCAACACCATATATTTT
TRBV5-1	TRBJ2-7	14	TRBD2	.	CASSLAGGQYEQYF	TGCGCCAGCAGCTTGGCGGGGGGGCAATACGAGCAGTACTTC
TRBV5-6	TRBJ2-7	12	.	.	CASSAVRYEQYF	TGTGCCAGCAGCGCAGTCCGCTACGAGCAGTACTTC
TRBV28	TRBJ2-1	15	.	.	CASSFRQEARNEQFF	TGTGCCAGCAGCTTTCGACAGGAGGCCAGGAATGAGCAGTTCTTC
TRBV7-8	TRBJ1-1	15	.	.	CASSLDPGLNTEAFF	TGTGCCAGCAGCTTAGATCCGGGTTTGAACACTGAAGCTTTCTTT